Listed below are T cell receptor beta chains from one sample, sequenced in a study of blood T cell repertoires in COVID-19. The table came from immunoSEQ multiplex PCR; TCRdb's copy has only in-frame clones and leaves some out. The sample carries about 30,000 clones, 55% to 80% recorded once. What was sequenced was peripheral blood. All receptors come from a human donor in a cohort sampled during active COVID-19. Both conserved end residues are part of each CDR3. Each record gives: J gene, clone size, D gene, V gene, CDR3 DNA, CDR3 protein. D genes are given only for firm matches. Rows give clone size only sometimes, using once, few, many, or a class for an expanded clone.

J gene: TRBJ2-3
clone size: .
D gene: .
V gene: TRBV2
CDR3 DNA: TGTGCCAGCAGTGAGGGGGTGGGGACTGTTGATACGCAGTATTTT
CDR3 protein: CASSEGVGTVDTQYF

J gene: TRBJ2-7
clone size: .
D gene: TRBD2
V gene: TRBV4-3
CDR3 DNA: TGCGCCAGCAGCCAGGATCTAGCGGGGACTACCTACGAGCAGTACTTC
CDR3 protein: CASSQDLAGTTYEQYF

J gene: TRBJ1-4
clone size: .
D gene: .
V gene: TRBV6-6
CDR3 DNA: TGTGCCAGCAGTTACCGGGGAGGGTCGGTATATGAAAAACTGTTTTTT
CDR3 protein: CASSYRGGSVYEKLFF

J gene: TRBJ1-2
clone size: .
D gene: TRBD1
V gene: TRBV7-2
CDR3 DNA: TGTGCCAGCAGCCAGGGACAGGGGGCCAGAGGGTATGGCTACACCTTC
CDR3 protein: CASSQGQGARGYGYTF

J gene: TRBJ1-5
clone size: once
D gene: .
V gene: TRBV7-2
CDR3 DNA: TGTGCCAGCAGCCCGACCGCACAGGGCCGATCTTTGCCCCAGCATTTT
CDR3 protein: CASSPTAQGRSLPQHF

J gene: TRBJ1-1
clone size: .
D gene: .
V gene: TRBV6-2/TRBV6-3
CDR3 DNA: TGTGCCAGCAGTCAGGGGACAGAAGCTTTCTTT
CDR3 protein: CASSQGTEAFF

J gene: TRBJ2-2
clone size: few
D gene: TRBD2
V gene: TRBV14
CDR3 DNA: TGTGCCAGCAGCTCGAGGGTTTTACTAGCGGCAAACACCGGGGAGCTGTTTTTT
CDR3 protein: CASSSRVLLAANTGELFF

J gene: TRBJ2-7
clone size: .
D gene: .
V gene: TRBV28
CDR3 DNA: TGTGCCAGCAGTCCCCCCGGGCAGGGTCGTCACGAGCAGTACTTC
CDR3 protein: CASSPPGQGRHEQYF

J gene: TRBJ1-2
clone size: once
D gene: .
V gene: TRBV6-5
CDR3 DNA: TGTGCCAGCAGTTACTCGATGCACGGTAACTATGGCTACACCTTC
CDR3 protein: CASSYSMHGNYGYTF

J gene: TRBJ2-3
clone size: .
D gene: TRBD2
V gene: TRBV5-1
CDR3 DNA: TGCGCCAGCAGCCTGCGGACTAGCGGGGGCACAGATACGCAGTATTTT
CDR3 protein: CASSLRTSGGTDTQYF

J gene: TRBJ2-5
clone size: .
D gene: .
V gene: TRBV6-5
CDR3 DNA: TGTGCCAGCAGTTTAAATTGGAGACCGCCTCAAGAGACCCAGTACTTC
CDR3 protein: CASSLNWRPPQETQYF

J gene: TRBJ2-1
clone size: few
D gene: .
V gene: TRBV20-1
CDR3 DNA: TGCAGTGCTAGTGGCTCCAGCTCCTACAATGAGCAGTTCTTC
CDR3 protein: CSASGSSSYNEQFF

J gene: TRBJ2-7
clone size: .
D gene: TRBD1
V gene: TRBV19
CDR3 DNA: TGTGCCAGTAGTCCGACAGGGGTTGGCGGCGAGCAGTACTTC
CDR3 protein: CASSPTGVGGEQYF

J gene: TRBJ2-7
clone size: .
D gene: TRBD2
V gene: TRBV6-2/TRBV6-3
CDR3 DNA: TGTGCCAGCAGTTACGTCGTCGGGAGGGCCCCCTACGAGCAGTACTTC
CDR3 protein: CASSYVVGRAPYEQYF

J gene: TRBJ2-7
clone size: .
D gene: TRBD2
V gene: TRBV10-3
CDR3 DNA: TGTGCCATCAGTGAGTCGACGCCACTAGCGGGATCCAGCGAGCAGTACTTC
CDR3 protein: CAISESTPLAGSSEQYF

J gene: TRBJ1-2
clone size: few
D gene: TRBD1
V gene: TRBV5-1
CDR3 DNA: TGCGCCAGCAGCTTCGGACAGGGGCCTGCTGGCTACACCTTC
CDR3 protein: CASSFGQGPAGYTF

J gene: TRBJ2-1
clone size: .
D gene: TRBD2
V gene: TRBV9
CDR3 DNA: TGTGCCAGCAGCGCTTCAGCGGGAGGCTTGGGGAATGAGCAGTTCTTC
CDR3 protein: CASSASAGGLGNEQFF